The clone carrying this T cell receptor (beta chain) was found a few times. As yet, its antigen is unknown. This entry belongs to a study of Ad26.COV2.S vaccination and SARS-CoV-2 variants. Study background: Participant was drawn from the COV1001 Ad26.COV2.S trial arm.

This CDR3 has 15 amino acids. The ends were cut back, 4 bases at V and 0 bases at J, with 11 bases in the middle. CDR1 is SGHDN, CDR2 FVKESK, per germline. Sequencing was performed with immunoSEQ multiplex PCR; in TCRdb, only in-frame clones are kept and a portion is missing. The table has around 500,000 clones, 80% to 90% seen once. Treatment reported: around 19 received Ad26.COV2.S at low or high dose, single or two shots; 5 received placebo; per-sample allocation not given. After the first vaccine or placebo injection, samples were drawn on day 63. An Ad26 vector was used to express Wuhan-strain SARS-CoV-2 spike as the vaccine. Whole-study results and caveats: There was reportedly substantial breadth in spike-specific CD8+ and CD4+ T cell responses after vaccination. Compared with placebo recipients, vaccine recipients had higher spike-specific TCR breadth.

This receptor was taken from a person aged 18-65 years who received the Ad26.COV2.S COVID-19 vaccine or a placebo. The sequencing here drew on peripheral blood, taken in a trial of Ad26.COV2.S vaccine versus placebo. This sequence joins TRBV14 and TRBJ2-3, with D perhaps matching TRBD2 (6 bases). For the CDR3, the DNA is TGTGCCAGCAGCCCCTCCGGGAGTAGCACAGATACGCAGTATTTT. Its protein is CASSPSGSSTDTQYF.